These 21 T cell receptor beta chains were all obtained from the same sample, sequenced in a study of T cell responses to AZD1222 COVID-19 vaccine. Produced via immunoSEQ multiplex PCR; TCRdb's table is partial and in-frame only. Found here are 130,000 or so clones, more than 85% of them singletons; the top ten hold 2.5% to 3.5%. The specimen was peripheral blood, collected 28 days after the second AZD1222 dose. The receptor set was obtained from an adult who received the AZD1222 COVID-19 vaccine.

The chain recombines TRBV24-1 with TRBJ2-2, with 8 bases fitting TRBD1. J was trimmed by 2 bases and V by 1 base; bases with no gene match: 5. From germline, CDR1 is KGHDR and CDR2 SFDVKD. This CDR3 is 17 amino acids long. CDR3 amino acids: CATSDFAQGANTGELFF. CDR3 DNA sequence: TGTGCCACCAGTGATTTTGCCCAGGGGGCAAACACCGGGGAGCTGTTTTTT.

The genes are TRBV6-1 and TRBJ2-1; D gene uncertain. Trimming pared 0 bases from V and 0 bases from J, leaving 3 bases between. This CDR3 region has 14 residues. Germline assignment: CDR1 MNHNS and CDR2 SASEGT. The CDR3 DNA reads TGTGCCAGCAGTGAAGCAACCTCCTACAATGAGCAGTTCTTC. Translated, it gives CASSEATSYNEQFF.

This chain joins TRBV6-5 and TRBJ1-6; no firm D call. The CDR3 runs to 15 residues. The V gene's germline CDR1 is MNHEY and CDR2 SVGAGI. V was pared by 6 bases and J by 5 bases, with 14 bases between. Here the CDR3 DNA reads TGTGCCAGCAGAGCGATACATGTTAATAATTCACCCCTCCACTTT. Its translation: CASRAIHVNNSPLHF.

DNA of the CDR3: TGTGCCAGCAGCGGCGGTCTAGGAGGCTACGAGCAGTACTTC. This translates into CASSGGLGGYEQYF. The J gene is TRBJ2-7, the V gene TRBV3-1 (or the pseudogene TRBV3-2); possible D gene TRBD2, 5 bases. This CDR3 has 14 residues. Trimming cost V 5 bases and J 3 bases, with 14 bases left between them. Germline CDR1 and CDR2: LGHDT and YNNKEL (reference sequence).

The rearrangement joins TRBV4-3 to TRBJ1-6, with D perhaps TRBD1 (6 bases). Germline V gene data show CDR1 as LGHNA and CDR2 as YSLEER. The CDR3 runs to 15 residues. V dropped 0 bases and J dropped 10 bases, with 13 bases sitting between them. The CDR3 here is CASSQETGAESPLHF. The CDR3 nucleotides are TGCGCCAGCAGCCAAGAGACGGGGGCAGAATCACCCCTCCACTTT.

This rearrangement joins TRBV2 to TRBJ2-1; tentative D call: TRBD2 (5 bases). Germline CDR1 and CDR2: SNHLY and FYNNEI. The CDR3 has 14 amino acids. Trimming removed 6 bases at V and 5 bases at J, with 14 bases between. CDR3 in DNA: TGTGCCAGCAGGAGGGAGTTACCGAACAATGAGCAGTTCTTC. Translated, it gives CASRRELPNNEQFF. The whole variable domain, remainder taken from reference TRBV2 and TRBJ2-1, is EPEVTQTPSHQVTQMGQEVILRCVPISNHLYFYWYRQILGQKVEFLVSFYNNEISEKSEIFDDQFSVERPDGSNFTLKIRSTKLEDSAMYFCASRRELPNNEQFFGPGTRLTVL.

The chain couples TRBV24-1 to TRBJ2-1; the D is unclear. The ends were cut back, 4 bases at V and 6 bases at J, with 12 bases in the middle. The CDR3 extends over 14 amino acids. Germline V gene data show CDR1 as KGHDR and CDR2 as SFDVKD. CDR3 sequence: CATSDRTRPNEQFF. CDR3 nucleotide sequence: TGTGCCACCAGTGACAGAACCAGACCCAATGAGCAGTTCTTC.

The chain combines TRBV5-4 with TRBJ1-2; D gene ambiguous. Trimming pared 10 bases from V and 4 bases from J, leaving 17 bases between. Per germline, CDR1 SGHNT and CDR2 YYREEE (reference sequence). The CDR3 sequence is 13 residues long. The CDR3 reads CAVTGSLFYGYTF. The CDR3 bases are TGTGCCGTGACTGGGAGCCTCTTCTATGGCTACACCTTC.

The rearrangement uses TRBV6-1 and TRBJ1-5; D perhaps matches TRBD1 (6 bases). Germline-derived CDR1 and CDR2 are MNHNS and SASEGT. The germline V and J ends were trimmed by 0 bases and 7 bases, with 16 bases remaining between them. The CDR3 is made up of 16 amino acids. CDR3 bases: TGTGCCAGCAGTGAAGCGCTTCGGGGGCGGAGGCAGCCCCAGCATTTT. Amino acid sequence: CASSEALRGRRQPQHF.

The V and J genes are TRBV28 and TRBJ2-5; 7 bases are a match to TRBD1. Per germline, CDR1 MDHEN and CDR2 SYDVKM. CDR3 length: 13 amino acids. V lost 6 bases, J lost 6 bases, and 7 bases stayed unmatched. CDR3 sequence reads: CASRQGPTKTQYF. CDR3 sequence (DNA): TGTGCCAGCAGACAGGGGCCCACCAAGACCCAGTACTTC.

The rearrangement uses TRBV5-6 and TRBJ2-7, with 7 bases aligning to TRBD2. V was pared by 2 bases and J by 2 bases, with 4 bases of the junction left unmatched. Germline V gene data show CDR1 as SGHDT and CDR2 as YYEEEE. The CDR3 is made up of 14 amino acids. The CDR3 here is CASSFFGLAYEQYF. The CDR3 DNA reads as TGTGCCAGCAGCTTTTTCGGACTAGCCTACGAGCAGTACTTC.

The chain carries TRBV11-2 and TRBJ2-3; 9 bases are shared with TRBD2. The CDR3 spans 14 residues. With 5 bases clipped from V and 4 bases from J, the junction kept 4 bases outside the gene matches. Germline V gene sequence: CDR1 SGHAT, CDR2 FQNNGV. The CDR3: CASSPGLAPDTQYF. As DNA, the CDR3 is TGTGCCAGCAGCCCGGGACTAGCCCCAGATACGCAGTATTTT.

This clone was observed once. V and J are TRBV12-3 or TRBV12-4 and TRBJ1-2, with D unresolved. The CDR3 length is 12 residues. Trimming removed 5 bases at V and 4 bases at J, with 8 bases between. CDR3 sequence: CASSSRTYGYTF. Here the CDR3 DNA reads TGTGCCAGCAGTAGTCGGACCTATGGCTACACCTTC.

The chain links TRBV4-1 to TRBJ1-4, with a possible D match to TRBD1 (6 bases). CDR1 and CDR2 from the germline V gene are MGHRA and YSYEKL. This CDR3 has 17 amino acids. V lost 1 base, J lost 8 bases, and 20 bases lay in between. The DNA of the CDR3 is TGCGCCAGCAGCCAAGCTAGGATGCAGGCCCAGGGGGAAAAACTGTTTTTT. Its translation is CASSQARMQAQGEKLFF.

The rearrangement joins TRBV5-1 to TRBJ1-6; tentatively, D is TRBD1 (5 bases). Trimming left V 0 bases short and J 9 bases short, with 10 bases between. The germline CDR1 and CDR2 sequences are SGHRS and YFSETQ. The CDR3 has 14 amino acids. In DNA, the CDR3 is TGCGCCAGCAGCTTGGAACAGGTCCGTTCACCCCTCCACTTT. It codes for CASSLEQVRSPLHF.

The chain uses TRBV28 and TRBJ1-1; the D gene is possibly TRBD1 (6 bases). V lost 2 bases and J lost 0, with 10 bases in between. In germline, CDR1 is MDHEN, CDR2 SYDVKM. This CDR3 region has 15 residues. CDR3 coding DNA: TGTGCCAGCAGTTTAACAGGGACCCTGAACACTGAAGCTTTCTTT. It encodes CASSLTGTLNTEAFF.

This clone appeared a few times. V and J are TRBV6-1 and TRBJ1-2; no clear D gene. V gave up 1 base and J gave up 6 bases, with 12 bases separating them. The CDR3 sequence is 14 residues long. Per germline, CDR1 MNHNS and CDR2 SASEGT. CDR3 protein: CASSEGTGGHGYTF. Written as DNA, the CDR3 is TGTGCCAGCAGTGAAGGGACCGGTGGGCATGGCTACACCTTC.

The chain uses TRBV10-3 and TRBJ1-1, with 7 bases identical to TRBD1. This CDR3 region has 16 residues. Trimming removed 2 bases from V and 4 bases from J; junction bases left unmatched: 10. Germline-derived CDR1 and CDR2 are ENHRY and SYGVKD. This CDR3 reads CAISETGEKGSTEAFF. CDR3 nucleotide sequence: TGTGCCATCAGTGAGACAGGGGAAAAGGGGTCCACTGAAGCTTTCTTT.

This clone was seen a handful of times. CDR3 nucleotides: TGTGCCAGCAGCTTGGGCGCCTTTGAAGCTTTCTTT. Translating gives CASSLGAFEAFF. The chain combines TRBV5-5 with TRBJ1-1; D is unresolved. Germline V lookup: CDR1 SGHKS, CDR2 YYEKEE (reference sequence). The CDR3 runs 12 residues. V dropped 0 bases and J dropped 7 bases, with 7 bases sitting between them.

The chain combines TRBV6-2 or TRBV6-3 with TRBJ2-5; D unresolved. Trimming took 6 bases from V and 5 from J, leaving 10 bases between them. This CDR3 has 12 residues. Germline lookup yields CDR1 MNHEY and CDR2 SVGEGT. CDR3 nucleotides: TGTGCCAGCAGCTCTACGTGGGAGACCCAGTACTTC. Translation gives CASSSTWETQYF.

The V and J genes are TRBV3-1 (or the pseudogene TRBV3-2) and TRBJ2-1; D not certain. Germline CDR1 is LGHDT and CDR2 is YNNKEL (reference sequence). V was clipped by 1 base and J by 4 bases, with 2 bases between them. The CDR3 consists of 12 residues. This chain's CDR3 is CASSQGYNEQFF. Here the CDR3 DNA reads TGTGCCAGCAGCCAAGGATACAATGAGCAGTTCTTC.